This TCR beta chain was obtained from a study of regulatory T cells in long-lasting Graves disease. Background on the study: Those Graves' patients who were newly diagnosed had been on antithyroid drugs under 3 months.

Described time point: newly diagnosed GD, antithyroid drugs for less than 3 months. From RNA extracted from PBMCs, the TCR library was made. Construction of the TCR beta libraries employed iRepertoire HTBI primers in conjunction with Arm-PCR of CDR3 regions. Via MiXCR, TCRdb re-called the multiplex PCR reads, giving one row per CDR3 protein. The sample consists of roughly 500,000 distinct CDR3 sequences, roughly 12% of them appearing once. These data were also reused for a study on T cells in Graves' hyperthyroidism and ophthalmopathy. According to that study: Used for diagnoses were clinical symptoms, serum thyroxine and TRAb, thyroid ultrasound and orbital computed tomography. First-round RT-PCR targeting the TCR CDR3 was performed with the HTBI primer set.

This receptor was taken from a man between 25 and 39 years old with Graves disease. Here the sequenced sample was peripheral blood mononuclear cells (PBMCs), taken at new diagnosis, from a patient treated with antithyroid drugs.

Here the CDR3 reads CASSQLLEKTGRPNYGYTF. The CDR3, as DNA: TGCGCCAGCAGCCAATTGCTAGAGAAGACAGGGAGACCTAACTATGGCTACACCTTC. The chain uses TRBV4-1 and TRBJ1-2, with 7 nucleotides matching TRBD1. The CDR3 totals 19 residues. Germline V gene lookup returns CDR1 MGHRA and CDR2 YSYEKL. V shed 2 bases and J 0 bases; nucleotides not matched to a gene: 15.